These T cell receptor beta chains were read from a single sample in a study of cytomegalovirus exposure and HLA in healthy donors. Data came from immunoSEQ multiplex PCR; TCRdb stores just in-frame clones and leaves some out. The sample records 180,000 or so clones, 70% to 90% being singletons. The sample comprised PBMCs. These receptors all come from a man aged 18-30 years in good health and CMV-seropositive. Both conserved end residues are part of each CDR3.

j_call: TRBJ2-7
v_call: TRBV7-9
cdr3_aa: CASSLPRSEQYF

j_call: TRBJ2-6
v_call: TRBV7-2
cdr3_aa: CASSLGQGGSGANVLTF

j_call: TRBJ1-2
v_call: TRBV10-1
cdr3_aa: CASRSLRGTAYNYGYTF

j_call: TRBJ2-7
v_call: TRBV6-5
cdr3_aa: CASSPGQGADEQYF

j_call: TRBJ2-1
v_call: TRBV29-1
cdr3_aa: CSAIEGNEQFF

j_call: TRBJ2-5
v_call: TRBV10-2
cdr3_aa: CASSAGRGPQETQYF

j_call: TRBJ2-2
v_call: TRBV7-9
cdr3_aa: CASSLLATGELFF

j_call: TRBJ1-4
v_call: TRBV7-2
cdr3_aa: CASSLYQTGVEKLFF

j_call: TRBJ2-4
v_call: TRBV6-1
cdr3_aa: CASSEIPPVKNIQYF

j_call: TRBJ1-5
v_call: TRBV12-5
cdr3_aa: CASGLAVDQPQHF

j_call: TRBJ2-5
v_call: TRBV5-1
cdr3_aa: CASSLGTPWETQYF